This T cell receptor beta chain was recovered during a study of T cell responses to AZD1222 COVID-19 vaccine. Study-wide results and limits: Donors were chiefly white British, with a greater number of females, and clonal diversity was perhaps underestimated. Among AZD1222 vaccinees, only six or seven were seropositive at baseline. Samples come after the peak T cell response, not at day 14.

Germline CDR1 reads SGHRS; CDR2 reads YFSETQ. The CDR3 sequence is 12 residues long. V was clipped by 5 bases and J by 8 bases, with 11 bases between them. Worth noting for this clone: The antigen is not known.

Assay used: immunoSEQ multiplex PCR; TCRdb lists only in-frame clones, some missing. The sample has roughly 99,000 clones; 90% to 95% are singletons. The chain carries TRBV5-1 and TRBJ2-1; tentatively, D is TRBD1 (7 bases). The sample consisted of peripheral blood, taken 28 days after the second AZD1222 dose. The receptor was derived from an adult who received the AZD1222 COVID-19 vaccine. As DNA, the CDR3 is TGCGCCAGCAGTGACAGGGAGGATGAGCAGTTCTTC. Encoded protein: CASSDREDEQFF.